This TCR beta chain was retrieved from a study of cytomegalovirus exposure and HLA in healthy donors. The overall study: In an early release, HLA-typed donors contributed some 82 million unique TCR sequences. General study results and limits: Sequencing artifact likely explains a cluster of highly shared sequence variants. Later findings reportedly placed an Asian-associated ancestry cluster below the approximately 670-donor mean for N-insertions.

Both 60 Vbeta primers and 13 Jbeta primers went into the PCR. Produced via immunoSEQ multiplex PCR; TCRdb's table is partial and in-frame only. The sample includes 130,000 to 150,000 clones, around 72% of them seen just once. Concerning this clone: Its antigen is not known.

The sequence was obtained from a man younger than 30 in good health and CMV-seropositive. The source material was PBMCs.

DNA for the CDR3: TGTGCCATCAGAGGACTAGCGGGAGACAGCTCCTACAATGAGCAGTTCTTC. It encodes CAIRGLAGDSSYNEQFF. The rearrangement uses TRBV10-3 and TRBJ2-1, with 13 bases aligning to TRBD2. CDR3 length: 17 amino acids. V was pared by 6 bases and J by 0 bases, with 5 bases of the junction left unmatched. CDR1 is ENHRY and CDR2 is SYGVKD in the germline V gene.